Following are 6 T cell receptor beta chains from one sample sequenced in a study of identical twins. From the 5' RACE reads, TCRdb called clonotypes with MiXCR, one entry per CDR3 protein. The sample yields 200,000 or so distinct CDR3 sequences, roughly 15% seen once. These records were also assigned to another study, of T cells expressing NK-cell markers.

Material: CD8+ T cells sorted from blood. These receptor sequences come from a young woman in good health.

This clonotype was picked up many times. The gene calls are TRBV6-5 and TRBJ1-2; a possible D gene is TRBD1 (5 bases). CDR1 and CDR2 (germline): MNHEY, SVGAGI. The V end was cut by 4 bases, the J end by 6 bases, with 15 bases between. This CDR3 has 14 amino acids. DNA for the CDR3: TGTGCCAGCAGTTCCCAGGGCGGATCTGATGGCTACACCTTC. Translation: CASSSQGGSDGYTF.

The chain couples TRBV5-1 to TRBJ2-7; 12 positions agree with TRBD2. The CDR3 is 15 amino acids. Germline CDR1 SGHRS, CDR2 YFSETQ. V was clipped by 0 bases and J by 6 bases; unmatched bases: 4. CDR3 bases: TGCGCCAGCAGCTTGGCACTAGCGGGAGGTTCCGAGCAGTACTTC. It specifies CASSLALAGGSEQYF. The full variable domain, its missing parts supplied by reference TRBV5-1 and TRBJ2-7, is KAGVTQTPRYLIKTRGQQVTLSCSPISGHRSVSWYQQTPGQGLQFLFEYFSETQRNKGNFPGRFSGRQFSNSRSEMNVSTLELGDSALYLCASSLALAGGSEQYFGPGTRLTVT.

This clonotype occurred a few times. V gene TRBV12-3 or TRBV12-4 combines with J gene TRBJ1-2; 7 nucleotides agree with TRBD1. This CDR3 comprises 14 residues. V lost 5 bases, J lost 4 bases, and 7 bases stayed unmatched. CDR3 in amino acids: CASSRGTAIYGYTF. CDR3 bases: TGTGCCAGCAGTCGCGGGACAGCAATCTATGGCTACACCTTC.

The V and J genes are TRBV27 and TRBJ2-5, with D uncertain. With 6 bases removed from V and 5 bases from J, the gap between germline ends came to 13 bases. The CDR3 covers 13 residues. Per the germline V gene, CDR1 is MNHEY and CDR2 is SMNVEV (reference sequence). The CDR3 loop reads CASSFVPLETQYF. The CDR3, as DNA: TGTGCCAGCAGCTTCGTCCCCCTCGAGACCCAGTACTTC.

This clonotype has just a few counts. The chain has TRBV5-1 and TRBJ2-2; 7 nucleotides match TRBD1. V gave up 4 bases and J gave up 1 base; unmatched junction bases: 7. There are 16 residues in the CDR3. Germline-derived CDR1 and CDR2 are SGHRS and YFSETQ. CDR3 sequence reads: CASSPSGTENTGELFF. CDR3 DNA sequence: TGCGCCAGCAGCCCCTCAGGGACAGAGAACACCGGGGAGCTGTTTTTT.

The chain employs TRBV2 and TRBJ2-5; maybe TRBD2 (5 bases). CDR3 length: 12 residues. Germline CDR1 and CDR2: SNHLY and FYNNEI. With 2 bases removed from V and 4 bases from J, the gap between germline ends came to 5 bases. In DNA form, the CDR3 reads TGTGCCAGCAGTGAACGGGGAGAGACCCAGTACTTC. This codes for CASSERGETQYF.